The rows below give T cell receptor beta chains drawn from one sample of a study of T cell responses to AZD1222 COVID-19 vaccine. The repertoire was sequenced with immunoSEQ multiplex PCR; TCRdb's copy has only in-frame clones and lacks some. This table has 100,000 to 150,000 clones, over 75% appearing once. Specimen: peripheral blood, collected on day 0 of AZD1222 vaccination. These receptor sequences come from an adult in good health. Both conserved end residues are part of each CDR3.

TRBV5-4,CASSLGGQGYEKLFF
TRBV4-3,CASSPNWRTYEQYF
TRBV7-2,CASSLRAASNTGELFF
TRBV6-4,CASSEVAGTGGNEQFF
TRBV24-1,CATSAASGETQYF
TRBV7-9,CASSLEGKAEQYF
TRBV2,CASRAWTENSPLHF
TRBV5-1,CASSPTAGGLGEQFF
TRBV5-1,CASSNRGYGANTEAFF
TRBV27,CASSLWGAPYNEQFF
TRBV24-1,CATSDLQFVPLLAKNIQYF
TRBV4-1,CASSQELAGGPDTQYF
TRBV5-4,CASSPGGGGNMNTEAFF
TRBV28,CASSSQGPYYGYTF
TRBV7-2,CASSPRLWEGELFF
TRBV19,CASSFSSYNSPLHF
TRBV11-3,CASSFHQETQYF
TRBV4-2,CASSQVLGLPNYGYTF
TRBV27,CASSDEEYNEQFF
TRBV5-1,CASSPDRGGMNTEAFF
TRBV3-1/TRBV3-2,CASRWEKLFF
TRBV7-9,CASSVQRPNEKLFF
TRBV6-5,CASSPPSGPYEQYF
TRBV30,CAWSVGQGHEKLFF
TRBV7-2,CASSLASVTDTQYF
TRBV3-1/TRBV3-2,CASSRTDQSPQHF
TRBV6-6,CASWTQGDSGNTIYF
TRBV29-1,CSATGPGVFHEQYF
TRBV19,CASSIDMTAEAFF
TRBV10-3,CAIGMTGGGSGHSYNEQFF
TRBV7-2,CASSLTAGAGYEQYF
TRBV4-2,CASSQVAGTTYEQYF
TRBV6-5,CASSYAGLALYEQYF
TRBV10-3,CAISSGQGRTGELFF
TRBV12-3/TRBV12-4,CASSLAGNSPLHF
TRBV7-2,CASSDETGRKQFF
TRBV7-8,CASSPTSGALIEQFF
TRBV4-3,CASSQDRRPDTQYF